The 16 T cell receptor beta chains below all came from one sample that was sequenced in a study of tumor and adjacent non-tumor tissue in lung cancer. Three rounds of nested PCR, following a modified ARM-PCR protocol, produced the TCRbeta library. TCRdb passed the multiplex PCR reads through MiXCR, listing each CDR3 protein once. The table lists around 200,000 distinct CDR3 sequences, 70% to 75% of them singletons. RNA was extracted from bulk tissue without any cell sorting. Source material: lung tumor tissue. The receptors were gathered from a man aged 55 to 69 with non-small cell lung cancer.

In its sample, this clonotype was seen many times. The chain employs TRBV29-1 and TRBJ2-7, with D maybe TRBD1 (5 bases). Germline V gene data show CDR1 as SQVTM and CDR2 as ANQGSEA. This CDR3 has 13 amino acids. V lost 2 bases and J 9 bases, leaving 17 bases between the germline ends. Here the CDR3 reads CSVERHQGEGQYF. CDR3 bases: TGCAGCGTTGAACGACACCAGGGCGAAGGGCAGTACTTC.

As for this clonotype: Just one base apart from a much larger clone, this may be a read error. The chain carries TRBV7-9 and TRBJ1-5, with D unclear. Germline CDR1 is SEHNR and CDR2 is FQNEAQ (reference sequence). Trimming took off 7 bases at V and 1 base at J, with 5 bases between the two ends. The CDR3 contains 12 residues. This chain's CDR3 is CASNNSNQPQHF. CDR3 DNA sequence: TGTGCCAGCAACAACAGCAATCAGCCCCAGCATTTT. The variable domain in full, with the rest retrieved from reference TRBV7-9 and TRBJ1-5, is DTGVSQNPRHKITKRGQNVTFRCDPISEHNRLYWYRQTLGQGPEFLTYFQNEAQLEKSRLLSDRFSAERPKGSFSTLEIQRTEQGDSAMYLCASNNSNQPQHFGDGTRLSIL.

The chain uses TRBV5-4 and TRBJ1-6, with unresolved D. V lost 0 bases to trimming and J lost 0 bases, with 4 bases between them. The V gene's germline CDR1 is SGHNT and CDR2 YYREEE (reference sequence). The CDR3 is made up of 15 amino acids. CDR3 in DNA: TGTGCCAGCAGCTTGGACAGCTCCTATAATTCACCCCTCCACTTT. Protein sequence: CASSLDSSYNSPLHF.

With respect to this clonotype: A much larger clonotype is one base distant, so this may be a read error. CDR3 region: CSARVPRTETQYF. CDR3 in DNA: TGCAGTGCCCGTGTTCCCCGGACGGAGACCCAGTACTTC. This chain links TRBV20-1 with TRBJ2-5; D call uncertain. The length of the CDR3 is 13 residues. Germline values: CDR1 DFQATT, CDR2 SNEGSKA (reference sequence). V dropped 6 bases and J dropped 5 bases, with 16 bases sitting between them.

Turning to this clonotype: One end of the junction does not line up with germline, which may come from a read error. The genes are TRBV11-3 and TRBJ2-3; D is tentatively TRBD1 or TRBD2 (5 bases each). The CDR3 consists of 15 residues. Germline CDR1 reads SGHNT; CDR2 reads YENEEA. The CDR3 loop reads CANSLGRVGTDTQYF. As DNA, the CDR3 is TGTGCCAACAGCTTGGGGCGGGTGGGCACGGATACGCAGTATTTT.

The count of this clonotype is one. Germline and junction disagree at one end, which may indicate a read error. The chain links TRBV4-3 to TRBJ2-1, with 8 bases that match TRBD2. CDR1 LGHNA and CDR2 YSLEER come from the germline V gene. CDR3 size: 16 residues. This chain's CDR3 is CASSHSGGSSYNELFF. CDR3 in DNA: TGCGCCAGCAGCCACTCGGGAGGGAGCTCCTACAATGAGCTGTTCTTC.

By share, this clonotype ranks as medium-sized. V gene TRBV11-2 combines with J gene TRBJ2-1; D possibly uses TRBD1 or TRBD2 (5 bases each). The CDR3 sequence is 16 residues long. V lost 6 bases, J lost 9 bases, and 24 bases lay in between. In germline, CDR1 is SGHAT, CDR2 FQNNGV. The CDR3 spells CASRQAEGTGLTEQFF. The CDR3 bases are TGTGCCAGCAGACAAGCAGAGGGGACGGGGCTGACTGAGCAGTTCTTC. The whole variable domain, remainder taken from reference TRBV11-2 and TRBJ2-1, is EAGVAQSPRYKIIEKRQSVAFWCNPISGHATLYWYQQILGQGPKLLIQFQNNGVVDDSQLPKDRFSAERLKGVDSTLKIQPAKLEDSAVYLCASRQAEGTGLTEQFFGPGTRLTVL.

The chain uses TRBV6-5 and TRBJ1-2, with unresolved D. Trimming took off 2 bases at V and 8 bases at J, with 15 bases between the two ends. This CDR3 is 14 amino acids long. CDR1 and CDR2 from the germline V gene are MNHEY and SVGAGI. For the CDR3, the DNA is TGTGCCAGCAGTTACCTAGCCTATCCCAAGGGCTACACCTTC. Encoded protein: CASSYLAYPKGYTF.

The chain joins TRBV20-1 to TRBJ2-3; D gene uncertain. Per the germline V gene, CDR1 is DFQATT and CDR2 is SNEGSKA (reference sequence). Trimming removed 2 bases from V and 0 bases from J, with 9 bases in between. CDR3 length equals 14 residues. The CDR3 reads CSARSTMSTDTQYF. The CDR3 coding sequence is TGCAGTGCTAGAAGCACAATGAGCACAGATACGCAGTATTTT.

The count of this clonotype is one. V is TRBV6-5 and J is TRBJ1-6, with D possibly matching TRBD1 (5 bases). The germline CDR1 and CDR2 sequences are MNHEY and SVGAGI. The CDR3 is made up of 18 amino acids. Trimming shortened V by 0 bases and J by 18 bases, and 30 bases separated the two germline ends. For the CDR3, the DNA is TGTGCCAGCAGTTACTCGAAGGGGACGGACAACTATAATTCACTCCCCCACTTT. Protein product: CASSYSKGTDNYNSLPHF.

The count of this clonotype is one. The junction differs from germline at one of its ends, possibly a read error. The gene calls are TRBV5-4 and TRBJ2-1; 7 positions match TRBD1. Germline values: CDR1 SGHNT, CDR2 YYREEE (reference sequence). The CDR3 has 15 residues. The DNA of the CDR3 is TGTGCCAGCAGCTTGTCTTGGCAGGGGGACAATAAGCAGCTCTTC. This encodes CASSLSWQGDNKQLF.

This clonotype was found many times. The rearrangement uses TRBV20-1 and TRBJ1-5, with no clear D. The CDR3 has 13 residues. Germline CDR1 reads DFQATT; CDR2 reads SNEGSKA (reference sequence). The V gene lost 3 bases and the J gene lost 4 bases, with 10 bases spanning the gap. The CDR3 sequence is CSASFGSNQPQHF. CDR3 coding DNA: TGCAGTGCTAGTTTTGGCAGTAATCAGCCCCAGCATTTT.

In this sample, this clonotype turned up once. The junction departs from germline at one end; a sequencing error may be responsible. The chain is built from TRBV19 and TRBJ1-5, with 12 bases fitting TRBD1. The germline V gene has CDR1 LNHDA and CDR2 SQIVND (reference sequence). This CDR3 has 17 amino acids. The CDR3 nucleotides are TGTGCCAGTAGTATAGCCTTGGGACAGGGGGCTCCTCAGCCCCAGCGTTTT. It specifies CASSIALGQGAPQPQRF.

This clonotype was seen repeatedly, ten times or more. The CDR3 reads CSVRLAGGDEQYF. CDR3 nucleotide sequence: TGCAGCGTCCGACTAGCGGGAGGTGACGAGCAGTACTTC. The V and J genes are TRBV29-1 and TRBJ2-7; 13 bases match TRBD2. The CDR3 loop spans 13 amino acids. Trimming at V came to 6 bases and at J to 5 bases, leaving 4 bases not matched to a gene. Germline CDR1 SQVTM, CDR2 ANQGSEA.

About this clonotype: A read error may produce the germline difference seen at one junction end. The chain couples TRBV6-5 to TRBJ1-6, with D possibly being TRBD1 (6 bases). The length of the CDR3 is 16 residues. CDR1 and CDR2 from the germline V gene are MNHEY and SVGAGI. This chain's CDR3 is CASSYSTTGLGSHLHF. CDR3 bases: TGTGCCAGCAGTTACTCTACCACAGGGCTAGGTTCACACCTCCACTTT.

For this clonotype: The junction differs from germline at one of its ends, possibly a read error. The chain joins TRBV29-1 to TRBJ2-1, with 7 bases fitting TRBD2. Germline CDR1 and CDR2: SQVTM and ANQGSEA. The CDR3 sequence is 15 residues long. Written as DNA, the CDR3 is TGCAGCGTCAAGAAGGGTAGCGGGCCATACAATGTGCAGTTCTTC. Amino acids: CSVKKGSGPYNVQFF.